The T cell receptor beta chain described here comes from a study of beta chain features in type 1 diabetes. Study-wide context: Cell yields, gender and age were similar in healthy donors and patients. Study outcomes and limitations: In every one of the four CD4+ subsets, TCRB CDR3s were moderately but significantly shorter in Type 1 diabetes patients. Small HLA sub-analyses could not settle whether HLA shapes TCRB rearrangement.

The CDR3 has 15 amino acids. J gave up 4 bases and V 4 bases, and 6 bases lay outside the gene matches. CDR1 is SGHRS, CDR2 YFSETQ, per germline. The study reverse transcribed the entire isolated RNA, so it sequenced expressed TCRB transcripts. Measured with immunoSEQ multiplex PCR; TCRdb has only the in-frame clones, and not every one. The sample lists 150,000 to 170,000 clones, roughly 8% occurring once. This clone was observed a handful of times. No antigen is known for it. The sample consisted of central memory CD4+ T cells from blood. The J gene is TRBJ2-1, the V gene TRBV5-1; the match to TRBD2 covers 9 bases. This sequence was found in a man aged 18 to 29 in good health. The CDR3 DNA reads TGCGCCAGCAGCGTATTAAGCGGGGGGTACAATGAGCAGTTCTTC. This sequence encodes CASSVLSGGYNEQFF.